The 22 T cell receptor beta chains in this list originate from one sample, sequenced in a study of regulatory T cells in long-lasting Graves disease (dated by TCRdb to 2020 to 2023). The sample's time point label is to be understood as: newly diagnosed GD, antithyroid drugs for less than 3 months. For both TCR sequencing and RNA sequencing, RNA was extracted from PBMCs in TRIzol. The library was obtained by multiplex PCR. Reads for this sample came from an Illumina HiSeq 4000. To build TCR beta libraries, CDR3 regions were amplified by Arm-PCR using iRepertoire HTBI primers. Using fastp trimming at Q25 and MiXCR clonotype assembly, TCRdb reanalyzed the public sequencing data and kept in-frame beta chains. Each record represents a unique CDR3 protein, reported with the most common genes and DNA among its rows. The sample table shows hundreds of thousands of distinct CDR3 sequences, and roughly 16% are seen once. Of the sample, about 20% falls within the top ten clones.

The sequenced sample was peripheral blood mononuclear cells (PBMCs), obtained at new diagnosis, from a patient treated with antithyroid drugs. All receptors derive from a female donor with Graves disease.

The chain is built from TRBV19 and TRBJ1-6; no reliable D call. This CDR3 has 14 amino acids. V gave up 0 bases and J gave up 11 bases, with 11 bases separating them. Germline CDR1 reads LNHDA; CDR2 reads SQIVND (reference sequence). The CDR3 nucleotides are TGTGCCAGTAGTATAGAACCATCGATACCACCCCTCCACTTT. Translating it yields CASSIEPSIPPLHF.

This clonotype was counted ten times or more. V and J are TRBV6-1 and TRBJ1-2; maybe TRBD1 (5 bases). The germline gives CDR1 MNHNS, CDR2 SASEGT. V was pared by 6 bases and J by 7 bases, with 15 bases between. There are 13 residues in the CDR3. The CDR3 DNA reads as TGTGCCAGCAGCTTCGACAGTGGAGGTGGCTACACCTTC. This codes for CASSFDSGGGYTF.

This clonotype appeared a single time. The genes are TRBV7-2 and TRBJ2-7; 16 bases map to TRBD2. V gave up 5 bases and J gave up 4 bases; unmatched junction bases: 17. This CDR3 has 20 amino acids. Germline CDR1 reads SGHTA; CDR2 reads FQGNSA. Here the CDR3 DNA reads TGTGCCAGCAGCCCTACCTTCGGGACTAGCGGGAGGGCCGGTTCTTACGAGCAGTACTTC. Its translation is CASSPTFGTSGRAGSYEQYF.

The CDR3 reads CSASRLSQETQYF. CDR3 DNA: TGCAGTGCTAGCCGACTCAGCCAAGAGACCCAGTACTTC. The J gene is TRBJ2-5, the V gene TRBV20-1, with D uncertain. V lost 3 bases and J 1 base, leaving 9 bases between the germline ends. The germline V gene has CDR1 DFQATT and CDR2 SNEGSKA (reference sequence). The CDR3 is 13 amino acids.

This clonotype has at least ten counts. V is TRBV15 and J is TRBJ1-2; TRBD1 might be the D (5 bases). The CDR3 has 14 amino acids. The germline V gene encodes CDR1 LNHNV and CDR2 YYDKDF (reference sequence). Trimming took off 7 bases at V and 4 bases at J, with 16 bases between the two ends. This CDR3 is CATTVPGLAYGYTF. CDR3 coding DNA: TGTGCCACCACAGTCCCAGGGCTCGCCTATGGCTACACCTTC.

This clonotype has at least ten counts. The rearrangement uses TRBV3-1 and TRBJ1-5, with 9 bases aligning to TRBD1. This CDR3 spans 16 amino acids. J gave up 4 bases and V 4 bases, and 8 bases lay outside the gene matches. From germline, CDR1 is LGHDT and CDR2 YNNKEL (reference sequence). The CDR3 nucleotides read TGTGCCAGCAGCCTTGCCGGGACAGGGCAAAATCAGCCCCAGCATTTT. This sequence encodes CASSLAGTGQNQPQHF.

The chain carries TRBV20-1 and TRBJ2-1; TRBD2 agrees at 13 bases. Trimming took 4 bases from V and 0 from J; bases not matched to a gene: 9. CDR1 DFQATT and CDR2 SNEGSKA come from the germline V gene (reference sequence). The CDR3 consists of 18 residues. The CDR3 DNA sequence: TGCAGTGCTATACGGACTAGCGGGGGACCTAACTCCTACAATGAGCAGTTCTTC. This encodes CSAIRTSGGPNSYNEQFF.

As regards this clonotype: The junction departs from the called germline gene at one end, perhaps through a read error. The chain carries TRBV9 and TRBJ1-1; D uncertain. The CDR3 totals 14 residues. Germline V CDR1 and CDR2: SGDLS, YYNGEE. The CDR3 coding sequence is TGTGCCGGCAGCGCCGAGAGCATGAACATTGAAGCTTTCTTT. Amino acid sequence: CAGSAESMNIEAFF.

This clonotype was detected ten times or more. In nucleotides, the CDR3 is TGTGCCAGCAGCTCCCTCTACGAACTAGCGGGAGGGCCCGACACCGGGGAGCTGTTTTTT. The encoded protein is CASSSLYELAGGPDTGELFF. This chain joins TRBV7-2 and TRBJ2-2; 13 bases fit TRBD2. In germline, CDR1 is SGHTA, CDR2 FQGNSA. The CDR3 runs 20 residues. Losses at the gene ends were 4 bases for V and 3 bases for J; bases not matched to a gene: 14. The full variable domain, with the rest looked up from reference TRBV7-2 and TRBJ2-2, is GAGVSQSPSNKVTEKGKDVELRCDPISGHTALYWYRQSLGQGLEFLIYFQGNSAPDKSGLPSDRFSAERTGGSVSTLTIQRTQQEDSAVYLCASSSLYELAGGPDTGELFFGEGSRLTVL.

This clonotype was observed at least ten times. CDR3 DNA sequence: TGTGCCAGCAGCTACGGGACAGGGCATGGCTACACCTTC. This sequence encodes CASSYGTGHGYTF. V is TRBV7-2 and J is TRBJ1-2; TRBD1 matches 9 bases. Trimming at V came to 4 bases and at J to 6 bases, leaving 3 bases not matched to a gene. Germline V gene data show CDR1 as SGHTA and CDR2 as FQGNSA. The CDR3 runs to 13 residues. Variable domain in full (rest from reference TRBV7-2 and TRBJ1-2): GAGVSQSPSNKVTEKGKDVELRCDPISGHTALYWYRQSLGQGLEFLIYFQGNSAPDKSGLPSDRFSAERTGGSVSTLTIQRTQQEDSAVYLCASSYGTGHGYTFGSGTRLTVV.

This clonotype came up a few times. The V and J genes are TRBV29-1 and TRBJ1-1; D gene uncertain. The germline V gene encodes CDR1 SQVTM and CDR2 ANQGSEA. The V end was cut by 7 bases, the J end by 6 bases, with 21 bases between. The CDR3 length is 14 residues. The CDR3 is CSALEKTLGAEAFF. CDR3 DNA sequence: TGCAGCGCCTTAGAGAAGACTCTCGGAGCTGAAGCTTTCTTT.

This clonotype was counted only a few times. The chain couples TRBV20-1 to TRBJ2-2; 8 positions agree with TRBD1. Germline V lookup: CDR1 DFQATT, CDR2 SNEGSKA (reference sequence). The CDR3 spans 13 residues. V shed 4 bases, J shed 3 bases, and the junction held 1 base outside the gene matches. In nucleotides, the CDR3 is TGCAGTGCTATGACAGGGGACACCGGGGAGCTGTTTTTT. It yields the protein CSAMTGDTGELFF.

This clonotype was picked up many times. The V gene is TRBV18, the J gene TRBJ2-4, with no clear D. Germline values: CDR1 KGHSH, CDR2 LQKENI. This CDR3 has 14 residues. Trimming removed 1 base at V and 2 bases at J, with 6 bases between. CDR3 bases: TGTGCCAGCTCACCACAGGGAACCAAAAACATTCAGTACTTC. Translation: CASSPQGTKNIQYF.

Comments on this clonotype: This could be a read error, since a much larger clone is one nucleotide away. The CDR3 loop reads CAGSRTSGGNNEQFF. CDR3 DNA: TGTGCCGGCAGCCGGACTAGCGGGGGGAACAATGAGCAGTTCTTC. V and J are TRBV3-1 and TRBJ2-1; 14 bases line up with TRBD2. There are 15 residues in the CDR3. Per the germline V gene, CDR1 is LGHDT and CDR2 is YNNKEL (reference sequence).

The V gene is TRBV12-3 or TRBV12-4, the J gene TRBJ1-2; the match to TRBD1 covers 8 bases. The junction had 13 bases not matched to a gene; V was cut back by 5 bases and J by 2 bases. This CDR3 region has 17 residues. The CDR3 here is CASSLGTGLLWNYGYTF. CDR3 coding DNA: TGTGCCAGCAGTCTCGGGACAGGCCTTCTTTGGAACTATGGCTACACCTTC.

This clonotype was counted at least ten times. This sequence joins TRBV19 and TRBJ1-1; 7 positions agree with TRBD1. The CDR3 consists of 16 residues. The trim removed 2 bases at V and 0 bases at J, leaving 6 bases unmatched. CDR1 is LNHDA, CDR2 SQIVND, per germline (reference sequence). This CDR3 reads CASSIRLGQMNTEAFF. The CDR3, as DNA: TGTGCCAGTAGTATACGATTGGGACAGATGAACACTGAAGCTTTCTTT.

In its sample, this clonotype was seen many times. This chain joins TRBV30 and TRBJ2-5, with D possibly being TRBD2 (7 bases). This CDR3 has 14 amino acids. V was shortened by 3 bases and J by 3 bases, with 14 bases between the two germline ends. CDR1 is GTSNPN and CDR2 is SVGIG in the germline V gene (reference sequence). The CDR3 DNA reads as TGTGCCTGGAGCACCACGGGGGGCAAAGAGACCCAGTACTTC. This translates into CAWSTTGGKETQYF. Variable domain in full (rest from reference TRBV30 and TRBJ2-5): SQTIHQWPATLVQPVGSPLSLECTVEGTSNPNLYWYRQAAGRGLQLLFYSVGIGQISSEVPQNLSASRPQDRQFILSSKKLLLSDSGFYLCAWSTTGGKETQYFGPGTRLLVL.

This clonotype was counted only a few times. This chain connects TRBV29-1 to TRBJ2-1, with D maybe TRBD1 (5 bases). Germline CDR1 reads SQVTM; CDR2 reads ANQGSEA. Deletions cut 6 bases from V and 0 bases from J, with 24 bases between. This CDR3 has 18 amino acids. The CDR3 coding sequence is TGCAGCGTCGGTTTAATTATAGGACAACTAAGCTCCTACAATGAGCAGTTCTTC. It specifies CSVGLIIGQLSSYNEQFF.

This clonotype was counted ten times or more. The rearrangement uses TRBV7-9 and TRBJ2-3; 14 bases are shared with TRBD2. The CDR3 loop spans 19 amino acids. V was pared by 3 bases and J by 5 bases, with 13 bases of the junction left unmatched. Germline-derived CDR1 and CDR2 are SEHNR and FQNEAQ (reference sequence). The CDR3 DNA reads as TGTGCCAGCAGCTTGCCCGCCGCCGGACTAGCGGGAGGTATAGATACGCAGTATTTT. Amino acids: CASSLPAAGLAGGIDTQYF.

This clonotype was counted at least ten times. V is TRBV6-1 and J is TRBJ1-5; 9 nucleotides match TRBD1. The length of the CDR3 is 19 residues. Germline V gene sequence: CDR1 MNHNS, CDR2 SASEGT. Germline trimming cut 8 bases from V and 0 bases from J; bases unmatched to any gene: 17. CDR3 sequence reads: CASGPGTGNGLGSNQPQHF. In DNA form, the CDR3 reads TGTGCCAGCGGACCCGGGACAGGGAATGGTCTAGGTAGCAATCAGCCCCAGCATTTT.

As concerns this clonotype: A much larger clone lies a single base off, so this may be a read error. The CDR3 spells CASSPTPLDWRSQPQHF. CDR3 nucleotides: TGTGCCAGCAGTCCCACCCCTCTGGACTGGAGGAGTCAGCCCCAGCATTTT. The chain carries TRBV27 and TRBJ1-5, with no clear D. Germline lookup yields CDR1 MNHEY and CDR2 SMNVEV (reference sequence). Trimming left V 5 bases short and J 6 bases short, with 23 bases between. The CDR3 has 17 amino acids.

This clonotype was seen at least ten times. The chain employs TRBV11-2 and TRBJ2-5; D possibly corresponds to TRBD1 (6 bases). This CDR3 comprises 13 residues. Germline CDR1 and CDR2: SGHAT and FQNNGV. The germline V and J ends were trimmed by 4 bases and 4 bases, with 10 bases remaining between them. CDR3 sequence reads: CASSSTGRETQYF. The CDR3 nucleotides read TGTGCCAGCAGCTCGACAGGAAGAGAGACCCAGTACTTC. The variable domain in full, with the rest retrieved from reference TRBV11-2 and TRBJ2-5, is EAGVAQSPRYKIIEKRQSVAFWCNPISGHATLYWYQQILGQGPKLLIQFQNNGVVDDSQLPKDRFSAERLKGVDSTLKIQPAKLEDSAVYLCASSSTGRETQYFGPGTRLLVL.